This TCR beta chain was identified during a study of identifying expanded T cells in peripheral blood. Looked up from germline, CDR1 is SQVTM and CDR2 is ANQGSEA. V gave up 4 bases and J gave up 9 bases, with 16 bases separating them. The CDR3 runs to 13 residues. Data came from immunoSEQ multiplex PCR; TCRdb stores just in-frame clones and leaves some out. The data hold tens of thousands of clones, with about 85% observed a single time. To note about this clone: Its antigen is not identified.

Collection occurred without any documented infections or immune events in donors. Regarding the study as a whole: Two-week clone count variance significantly increased as total template count grew.

This sequence was found in a person between 18 and 75 years old in good health. The sample comprised blood. The chain links TRBV29-1 to TRBJ2-1, with TRBD1 as a possible D gene (5 bases). CDR3 nucleotide sequence: TGCAGCGTTGGGAAAGACAGTCGTGGTGAGCAGTTCTTC. This gives the protein CSVGKDSRGEQFF.